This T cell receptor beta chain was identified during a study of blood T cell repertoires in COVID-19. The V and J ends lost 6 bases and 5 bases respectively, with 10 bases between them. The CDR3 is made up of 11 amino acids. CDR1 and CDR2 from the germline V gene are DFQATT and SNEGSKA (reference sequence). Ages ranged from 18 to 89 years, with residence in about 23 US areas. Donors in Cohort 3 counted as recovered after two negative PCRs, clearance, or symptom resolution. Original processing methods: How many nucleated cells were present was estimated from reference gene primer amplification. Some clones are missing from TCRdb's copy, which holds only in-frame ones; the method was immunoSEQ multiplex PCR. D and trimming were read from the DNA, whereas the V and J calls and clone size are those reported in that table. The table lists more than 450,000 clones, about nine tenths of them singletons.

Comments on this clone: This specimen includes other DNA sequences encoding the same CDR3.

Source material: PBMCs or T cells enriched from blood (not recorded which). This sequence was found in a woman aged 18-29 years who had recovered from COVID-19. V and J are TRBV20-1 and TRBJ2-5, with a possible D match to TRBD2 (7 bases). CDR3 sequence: CSAGRGETQYF. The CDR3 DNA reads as TGCAGTGCAGGGAGGGGGGAGACCCAGTACTTC.